This T cell receptor (beta chain) is drawn from a study of a mutant IDH1 vaccine in newly diagnosed glioma. The table came from immunoSEQ multiplex PCR; TCRdb's copy has only in-frame clones and leaves some out. The sample has about 32,000 clones; about 82% are singletons. As for this clone: The antigen is unknown.

Time point of the sample: week 35, safety follow-up. All doses held 300 ug of mutant IDH1 20-mer peptide, with topical imiquimod. The CDR3 extends over 12 amino acids. CDR1 and CDR2 from the germline V gene are SGHRS and YFSETQ. Trimming left V 2 bases short and J 4 bases short, with 5 bases between. The sequence was collected from a man in his forties with glioma. Some clones in this sample may be carry-over from other donors' samples. The starting material was PBMCs, obtained from a glioma patient whose treatment included an IDH1 peptide vaccine. The chain combines TRBV5-1 with TRBJ2-3; no clear D gene. DNA for the CDR3: TGCGCCAGCAGCTTCGAACCAGATACGCAGTATTTT. Encoded protein: CASSFEPDTQYF.